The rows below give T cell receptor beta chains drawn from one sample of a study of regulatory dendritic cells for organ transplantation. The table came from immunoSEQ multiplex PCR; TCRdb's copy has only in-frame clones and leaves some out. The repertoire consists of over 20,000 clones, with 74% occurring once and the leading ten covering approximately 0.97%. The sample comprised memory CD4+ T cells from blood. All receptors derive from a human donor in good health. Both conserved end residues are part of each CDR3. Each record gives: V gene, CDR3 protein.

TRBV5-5	CASSLGGAGANVLTF
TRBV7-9	CASSPRGEQPQHF
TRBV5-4	CASTTKQENTGELFF
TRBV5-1	CASSEGQGDYGYTF
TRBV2	CASMGGQKNYEQYF
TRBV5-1	CASANQGGNTEAFF
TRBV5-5	CASSLGPEENQPQHF
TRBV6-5	CASRSMGQSRTEAFF
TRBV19	CASRREGHKENYGYTF
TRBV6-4	CASSDYGGKGADTQYF
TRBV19	CASSMDRANYGYTF
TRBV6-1	CASSSRINTGELFF
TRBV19	CASGRTGFGNTIYF
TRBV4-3	CASSHSAQGGGNIQYF
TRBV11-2	CASSPAPSINTQYF
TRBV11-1	CASSAGAGTGPFTDTQYF
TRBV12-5	CASGFGQHGTEAFF
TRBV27	CASSERTGYEQYF
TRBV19	CASTPDRIYGYTF
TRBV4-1	CASSQEWDRQKLFF
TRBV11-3	CASSLVYGQGQTQYF
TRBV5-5	CASSLGAGVDTQYF
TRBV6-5	CASSYPGLGDHEQYF
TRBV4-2	CASSQDTNYGYTF
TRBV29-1	CSVDRDRGFNEQFF
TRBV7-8	CASSLRGKGFDSPLHF
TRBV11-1	CASSFRGQGSNSPLHF
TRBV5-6	CASSLTGGGYTF